This T cell receptor (beta chain) was sequenced in a study of T-cell memory formation after mild COVID-19. Turning to the study itself: TCR clusters largely stayed donor specific.

This clonotype was found a few times. One entry per CDR3 protein results from TCRdb running MiXCR on the 5' RACE reads. This sample carries approximately 490,000 distinct CDR3 sequences, roughly 20% of them seen once, and the ten largest clones take around 12%. The CDR3 is 17 residues long. The V gene's germline CDR1 is KGHDR and CDR2 SFDVKD. The ends were cut back, 3 bases at V and 2 bases at J, with 16 bases in the middle. This sequence was found in an adult woman who had mild COVID-19 (a few samples of this study predate the infection). Cell type and time point are not known. This chain uses TRBV24-1 with TRBJ2-1; TRBD1 might be the D (6 bases). The sequenced sample consisted of PBMCs or a T cell subset sorted from them (not recorded which). The CDR3 is CATSDTGSEGAYNEQFF. CDR3 DNA sequence: TGTGCCACCAGTGATACCGGTAGTGAGGGGGCCTACAATGAGCAGTTCTTC.